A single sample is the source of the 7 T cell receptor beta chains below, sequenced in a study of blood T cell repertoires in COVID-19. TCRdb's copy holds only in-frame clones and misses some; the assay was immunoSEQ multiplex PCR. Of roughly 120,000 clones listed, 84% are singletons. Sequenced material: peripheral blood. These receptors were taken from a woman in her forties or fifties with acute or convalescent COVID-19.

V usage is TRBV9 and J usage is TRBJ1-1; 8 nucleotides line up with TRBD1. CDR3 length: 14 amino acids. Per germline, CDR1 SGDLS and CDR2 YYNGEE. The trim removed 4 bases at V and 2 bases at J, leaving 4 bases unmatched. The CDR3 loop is CASSQTGANTEAFF. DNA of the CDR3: TGTGCCAGCAGCCAGACAGGGGCCAACACTGAAGCTTTCTTT. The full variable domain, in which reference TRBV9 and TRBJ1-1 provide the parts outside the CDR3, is DSGVTQTPKHLITATGQRVTLRCSPRSGDLSVYWYQQSLDQGLQFLIQYYNGEERAKGNILERFSAQQFPDLHSELNLSSLELGDSALYFCASSQTGANTEAFFGQGTRLTVV.

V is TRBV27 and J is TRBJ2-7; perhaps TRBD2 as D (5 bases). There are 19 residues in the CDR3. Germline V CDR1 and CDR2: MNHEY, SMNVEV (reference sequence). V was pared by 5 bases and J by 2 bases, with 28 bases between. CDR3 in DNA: TGTGCCAGCAGTCCCCGTAGAGGGAGCAGTAACCTCCGGACCTACGAGCAGTACTTC. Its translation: CASSPRRGSSNLRTYEQYF.

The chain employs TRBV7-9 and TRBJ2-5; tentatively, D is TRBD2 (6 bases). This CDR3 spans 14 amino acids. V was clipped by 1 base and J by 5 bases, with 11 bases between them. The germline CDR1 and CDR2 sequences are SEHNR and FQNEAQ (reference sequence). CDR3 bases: TGTGCCAGCAGCTTAGGGGCGGGGTCTGAGACCCAGTACTTC. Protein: CASSLGAGSETQYF.

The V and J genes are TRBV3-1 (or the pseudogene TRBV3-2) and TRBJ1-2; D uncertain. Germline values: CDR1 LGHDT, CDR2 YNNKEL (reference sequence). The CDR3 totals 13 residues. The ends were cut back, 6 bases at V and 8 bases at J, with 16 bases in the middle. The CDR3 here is CASSPVRTQGYTF. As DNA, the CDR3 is TGTGCCAGCAGTCCCGTTCGGACTCAGGGCTACACCTTC.

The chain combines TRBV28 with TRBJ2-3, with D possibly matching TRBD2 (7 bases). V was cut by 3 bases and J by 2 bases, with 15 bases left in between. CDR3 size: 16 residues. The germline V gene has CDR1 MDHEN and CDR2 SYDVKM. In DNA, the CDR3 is TGTGCCAGCAGTTTCGGTCCGGGGGGCGTCACAGATACGCAGTATTTT. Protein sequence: CASSFGPGGVTDTQYF. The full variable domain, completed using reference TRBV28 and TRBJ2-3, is DVKVTQSSRYLVKRTGEKVFLECVQDMDHENMFWYRQDPGLGLRLIYFSYDVKMKEKGDIPEGYSVSREKKERFSLILESASTNQTSMYLCASSFGPGGVTDTQYFGPGTRLTVL.

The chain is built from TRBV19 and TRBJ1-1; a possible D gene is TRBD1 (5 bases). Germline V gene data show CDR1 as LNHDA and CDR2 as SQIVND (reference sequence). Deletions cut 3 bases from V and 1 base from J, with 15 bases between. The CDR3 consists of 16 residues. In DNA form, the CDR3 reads TGTGCCAGTAGTATCCGGGTAGGGACTGCGAACACTGAAGCTTTCTTT. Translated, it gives CASSIRVGTANTEAFF.

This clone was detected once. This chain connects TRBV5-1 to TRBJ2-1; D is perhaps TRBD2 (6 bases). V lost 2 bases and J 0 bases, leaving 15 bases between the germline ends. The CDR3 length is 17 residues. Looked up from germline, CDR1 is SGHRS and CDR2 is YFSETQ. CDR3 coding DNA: TGCGCCAGCAGCTTTGAAACTAGCTCAAGCTCCTACAATGAGCAGTTCTTC. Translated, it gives CASSFETSSSSYNEQFF.